Shown below are 7 T cell receptor beta chains from a single sample sequenced in a study of T cell responses to AZD1222 COVID-19 vaccine. Here immunoSEQ multiplex PCR was the method, and the copy in TCRdb shows in-frame clones only, minus some. The table has some 120,000 clones, approximately 91% seen once. Material: peripheral blood, obtained 28 days after the second AZD1222 dose. The receptors derive from an adult who received the AZD1222 COVID-19 vaccine.

V is TRBV12-2 and J is TRBJ2-5; TRBD1 was called by the table and not checked on the DNA. TRBV12-2 is given as a pseudogene. The CDR3 extends over 19 amino acids. CDR3 amino acids: CASRLVWAGGRGYQETQYF. The CDR3 DNA is TGTGCAAGTCGCTTAGTTTGGGCAGGGGGCAGGGGATACCAAGAGACCCAGTACTTC.

The chain combines TRBV4-3 with TRBJ2-2; D possibly uses TRBD1 or TRBD2 (5 bases each). The CDR3 consists of 14 residues. Trimming cost V 3 bases and J 7 bases, with 12 bases left between them. CDR1 is LGHNA and CDR2 is YSLEER in the germline V gene. CDR3 loop: CASSQGRVNGELFF. The CDR3, as DNA: TGCGCCAGCAGCCAGGGGCGGGTGAACGGGGAGCTGTTTTTT.

The rearrangement uses TRBV5-6 and TRBJ2-3; TRBD2 matches at 11 bases. The junction had 11 bases not matched to a gene; V was cut back by 6 bases and J by 2 bases. Per germline, CDR1 SGHDT and CDR2 YYEEEE. CDR3 length equals 17 residues. The CDR3 DNA reads TGTGCCAGCATCCAAGTAGGGACTAGCGGTTACACAGATACGCAGTATTTT. It specifies CASIQVGTSGYTDTQYF.

This chain joins TRBV24-1 and TRBJ2-3, with D perhaps being TRBD1 or TRBD2 (5 bases each). CDR3 length: 16 residues. V dropped 1 base and J dropped 6 bases, with 16 bases sitting between them. From germline, CDR1 is KGHDR and CDR2 SFDVKD. This CDR3 is CATSDLQGDGGDTQYF. The DNA of the CDR3 is TGTGCCACCAGTGATTTACAAGGGGATGGCGGGGATACGCAGTATTTT.

The chain has TRBV6-4 and TRBJ1-2; D unclear. CDR3 length: 15 residues. V was pared by 8 bases and J by 6 bases, with 22 bases between. Germline CDR1 reads MRHNA; CDR2 reads SNTAGT. The CDR3 nucleotides read TGTGCCAGCGAGGGTCCCATGCGGCAGGCCCATGGCTACACCTTC. Its translation is CASEGPMRQAHGYTF.

The chain uses TRBV5-4 and TRBJ2-2; TRBD2 matches 9 bases. Germline CDR1 SGHNT, CDR2 YYREEE (reference sequence). This CDR3 has 19 residues. V trimming: 4 bases; J trimming: 1 base; junction bases outside the gene matches: 14. CDR3 loop: CASSHYGGGVQMNTGELFF. CDR3 DNA sequence: TGTGCCAGCAGCCACTACGGCGGGGGGGTACAGATGAACACCGGGGAGCTGTTTTTT.

As regards this clone: At one boundary the junction diverges from the germline segment, which might be a read error. The chain combines TRBV19 with TRBJ1-1, with D hard to call. The CDR3 contains 8 residues. Germline loops: CDR1 LNHDA, CDR2 SQIVND (reference sequence). The CDR3 is CATLGENF. The CDR3 coding sequence is TGTGCCACCCTTGGGGAAAACTTT.